This T cell receptor (beta chain) was sequenced in a study of shared clonotypes between healthy human individuals (dated by TCRdb to 2020 to 2021). Broadly, across the study: The cohort comprised a couple of women and a few men aged 18 to 49 years. For each donor, CD4 naive and CD4 memory were each given three plates, CD8 naive was given two plates, and CD8 memory was given one plate. The study deeply sequenced blood TCR repertoires of 5 or 6 healthy adults to estimate repertoire size and the extent of clonotype sharing between individuals. To increase sequencing depth and limit assay-specific biases, TCR repertoire library preparation and sequencing were carried out by different laboratories using diverse techniques. Per donor, leukapheresis produced somewhere between about 0.94 and 9 billion PBMCs.

Using the deep immunoSEQ assay, multiplex PCR amplified TCR CDR3 regions from genomic DNA. For each cell subset, the extracted genomic DNA was distributed evenly across all wells of several immunoSEQ 96-well plates, and each plate served as one replicate. For sorted subsets, each replicate PCR was loaded with roughly 200 ng genomic DNA, equivalent to 25,000 to 35,000 T cell genomes. Purified libraries were quantified with a Qubit 3.0 fluorometer, sized on a Bioanalyzer 2100, and re-quantified with the KAPA Library Quantification kit. Each immunoSEQ 96-well plate was sequenced on its own single-read 150-cycle Illumina NextSeq 550 flow cell. As for the original processing: Because the immunoSEQ output included only junctional sequences and no quality scores, the filtering could not be the same as the filtering used for full-length reads. To assign V/J genes and CDR3, sequences were annotated against IMGT germline references using PyIR, a Python wrapper for IgBLAST v1.9. Reads with weak V/J assignments (E-value above 1e-6), missing CDR3, stop codons, out-of-frame junctions, or ambiguous translated residues were removed. A V3J clonotype was defined by an identical inferred V gene, J gene, and CDR3 amino acid sequence. The percentage overlap between two repertoires was calculated by dividing the number of shared unique clonotypes by the size of the smaller repertoire. Three approaches were used to assess repertoire richness: RTK rarefaction, the Chao1 estimator, and Recon v2.1 estimates of unobserved clonotypes. Generation probabilities were computed with OLGA for all TCRbeta clonotypes obtained by the gDNA method from several donors. In TCRdb, the immuneACCESS table is reduced to in-frame sequences with V and J assigned. These tables do not hold every clone; where another copy was compared, an unresolved V gene accounts for under half, and the others remain unexplained. V and J calls and clone size are given by that table; D and trimming were obtained from the DNA. The sample table holds 300,000 to 400,000 clones, of which 70% to 75% were seen once. The leading ten clones occupy roughly 10% of the sample.

V is cut by 5 bases and J by 5 bases, and the space between the germline ends is 15 bases. The germline V gene encodes CDR1 SGHAT and CDR2 FQNNGV. The CDR3 spans 14 residues, from the cysteine through the phenylalanine. Kept here is only the CDR3 DNA, which spans 42 bases and is read in frame from base 1. The donors were healthy, HIV-negative adults who had no recently reported acute infections or vaccinations. Every donor was a Caucasian adult living in Nashville, Tennessee, USA. CD4+ T cells were enriched through magnetic negative selection, after which naive cells were positively selected on CD45RA and the remaining negative fraction served as the memory subset. Blood was obtained by leukapheresis, after which PBMCs were separated by Ficoll-Histopaque density gradient centrifugation and cryopreserved in liquid nitrogen vapor phase. Purity and quantity of every magnetically sorted T cell population were checked by analytical flow cytometry. Genomic DNA was isolated from every sorted fraction and measured by UV absorbance on a Nanodrop 2000c.

In the case of this clone: Its antigen is still unknown. Qualities for individual bases were not recorded, and no much larger clone is one base off.

General conclusions and limits of the study: Based on pairwise subsampling, the degree of clonotype sharing among donors was expected to be affected by sequencing depth. Across a handful of donors, approximately 4.6% of naive CD4, approximately 4% of naive CD8, around 2.1% of memory CD4, and 0.4% of memory CD8 clonotypes were shared. The small number of donors limited the genetic and exposure-history diversity represented. Clonotypes shared by all four sorted-subset donors showed higher generation probabilities than non-shared clonotypes. Larger estimated clonotype richness was generally found for naive subsets than for memory subsets. Even with the large sequencing depth, rarefaction of the sorted-subset datasets indicated that sequencing was incomplete. Sampling was restricted to blood, and TCR repertoires in tissue are likely to differ from TCR repertoires in blood.

Sequenced: memory CD4+ T cells sorted from blood. What the cell subset or site label conveys for this sample: CD45RA-negative fraction. The clonotype was recovered from a young man in good health. The chain links TRBV11-2 with TRBJ1-1; the D gene remains uncertain. The sequence in DNA is TGTGCCAGCAGCCCGGTTGGGTGGAGGACTGAAGCTTTCTTT. This gives the protein CASSPVGWRTEAFF.